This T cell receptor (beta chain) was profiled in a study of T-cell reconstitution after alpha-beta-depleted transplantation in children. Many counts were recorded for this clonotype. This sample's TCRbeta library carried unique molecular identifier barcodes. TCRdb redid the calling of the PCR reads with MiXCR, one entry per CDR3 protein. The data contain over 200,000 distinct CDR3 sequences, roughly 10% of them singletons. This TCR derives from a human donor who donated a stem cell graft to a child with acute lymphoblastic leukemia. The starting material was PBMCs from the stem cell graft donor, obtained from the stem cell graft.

CDR3 in amino acids: CSAKRPGQGLRGYF. In nucleotides, the CDR3 is TGCAGTGCGAAGAGACCGGGACAGGGCCTTCGTGGGTACTTC. The chain carries TRBV20-1 and TRBJ2-5; 9 bases align to TRBD1. The ends lost 6 bases at V and 13 bases at J; junction bases unmatched: 18. This CDR3 comprises 14 residues. Germline values: CDR1 DFQATT, CDR2 SNEGSKA (reference sequence).